The 29 T cell receptor beta chains below come from one sample, sequenced in a study of response to subunit inactivated influenza vaccine (dated by TCRdb to about 2018). Library creation used RT-PCR. The sample was run on an Illumina HiSeq 2500. The public reads were quality trimmed at Q25 with fastp and then assembled into clones with MiXCR by TCRdb, keeping productive beta chains. Rows with a matching CDR3 protein are joined into one entry that keeps the most common DNA and genes. This sample lists about 530,000 distinct CDR3 sequences; 13% were detected once. The ten biggest clones cover under 15% of the sample. The sample's time point label, decoded: more than 35 days after influenza vaccine administration. The material sequenced was PBMCs from blood, taken 40 to 50 days after vaccination. Every receptor here comes from a middle-aged man who received an inactivated influenza vaccine. Donor details come from another sample of the same person, matched by shared clones.

On this clonotype: A much larger clone differs by one base, so this may be a read error. The rearrangement uses TRBV20-1 and TRBJ1-5, with 7 bases aligning to TRBD1. CDR1 and CDR2 from the germline V gene are DFQATT and SNEGSKA (reference sequence). The CDR3 has 17 residues. The CDR3 nucleotides are TGCTGTGCTAAACGGGGGACAGCGATTAATAGCAATCAGCCCCAGCATTTT. It translates to CCAKRGTAINSNQPQHF.

This clonotype was counted ten times or more. The V and J genes are TRBV11-2 and TRBJ2-7; maybe TRBD1 (5 bases). Per germline, CDR1 SGHAT and CDR2 FQNNGV. This CDR3 has 13 amino acids. V lost 5 bases, J lost 0 bases, and 8 bases lay in between. In DNA, the CDR3 is TGTGCCAGCAGCCTGACAGACTCCTACGAGCAGTACTTC. It codes for CASSLTDSYEQYF.

This clonotype came up a few times. The J gene is TRBJ2-1, the V gene TRBV6-5; 8 positions match TRBD1. The CDR3 is 13 amino acids. The V gene's germline CDR1 is MNHEY and CDR2 SVGAGI. J lost 10 bases, V lost 4 bases, and 6 bases had no gene match. CDR3 sequence: CASSSYRGKEQFF. In DNA, the CDR3 is TGTGCCAGCAGTTCCTACAGGGGGAAGGAGCAGTTCTTC.

This clonotype appeared many times. The chain has TRBV4-2 and TRBJ2-7; D perhaps matches TRBD2 (5 bases). This CDR3 comprises 16 residues. CDR1 and CDR2 (germline): LGHNA, YNFKEQ. The V and J ends lost 0 bases and 0 bases respectively, with 12 bases between them. CDR3 region: CASSQELSRDSYEQYF. The CDR3 DNA follows: TGTGCCAGCAGCCAAGAATTATCTCGGGACTCCTACGAGCAGTACTTC.

This rearrangement joins TRBV9 to TRBJ2-1; D perhaps matches TRBD1 (6 bases). CDR3 size: 14 residues. V lost 0 bases and J lost 9, with 13 bases in between. Germline-derived CDR1 and CDR2 are SGDLS and YYNGEE. The CDR3 here is CASSVEGQGIEQFF. Written as DNA, the CDR3 is TGTGCCAGCAGCGTAGAGGGGCAGGGGATTGAGCAGTTCTTC.

The V and J genes are TRBV6-1 and TRBJ2-5, with TRBD1 matching 8 bases. J was trimmed by 3 bases and V by 11 bases; bases with no gene match: 8. The CDR3 is 13 residues long. CDR1 and CDR2 (germline): MNHNS, SASEGT. CDR3 amino acids: CAARQGLKETQYF. The DNA of the CDR3 is TGTGCCGCAAGACAGGGGCTCAAAGAGACCCAGTACTTC.

This clonotype was seen a few times. The J gene is TRBJ2-3, the V gene TRBV7-2; a possible D gene is TRBD2 (6 bases). The CDR3 spans 14 residues. Germline assignment: CDR1 SGHTA and CDR2 FQGNSA. V shed 5 bases and J shed 6 bases, with 15 bases lying between them. CDR3 loop: CASSPPGGSDTQYF. DNA for the CDR3: TGTGCCAGCAGCCCGCCCGGAGGGTCCGATACGCAGTATTTT.

This clonotype was recorded a few times. The genes are TRBV9 and TRBJ2-3; 9 positions match TRBD2. The CDR3 has 15 residues. Germline V gene sequence: CDR1 SGDLS, CDR2 YYNGEE. The V gene end was trimmed by 4 bases and the J gene end by 6 bases; junction bases not matched to a gene: 9. CDR3 DNA sequence: TGTGCCAGCAGCCCTTATAGCGGGAGAGGTGATACGCAGTATTTT. Amino acid sequence: CASSPYSGRGDTQYF. Together with reference TRBV9 and TRBJ2-3, the CDR3 gives the full variable domain: DSGVTQTPKHLITATGQRVTLRCSPRSGDLSVYWYQQSLDQGLQFLIQYYNGEERAKGNILERFSAQQFPDLHSELNLSSLELGDSALYFCASSPYSGRGDTQYFGPGTRLTVL.

The chain is built from TRBV7-9 and TRBJ2-7, with D perhaps TRBD2 (5 bases). Deletions cut 5 bases from V and 4 bases from J, with 12 bases between. Germline V gene data show CDR1 as SEHNR and CDR2 as FQNEAQ (reference sequence). CDR3 length: 13 residues. The CDR3 nucleotides are TGTGCCAGCAGCGGGGATCCGGGGTACGAGCAGTACTTC. Translating it yields CASSGDPGYEQYF. The full variable domain, rest sourced from reference TRBV7-9 and TRBJ2-7, is DTGVSQNPRHKITKRGQNVTFRCDPISEHNRLYWYRQTLGQGPEFLTYFQNEAQLEKSRLLSDRFSAERPKGSFSTLEIQRTEQGDSAMYLCASSGDPGYEQYFGPGTRLTVT.

J is TRBJ2-5 and V is TRBV5-5; 11 bases match TRBD2. The CDR3 loop spans 16 amino acids. Trimming at V came to 1 base and at J to 5 bases, leaving 7 bases not matched to a gene. Germline V gene data show CDR1 as SGHKS and CDR2 as YYEKEE (reference sequence). The CDR3 DNA is TGTGCCAGCAGCTTGATTAGCGGGAGGGCCACGGAGACCCAGTACTTC. Protein sequence: CASSLISGRATETQYF. The complete variable domain, with remaining parts taken from reference TRBV5-5 and TRBJ2-5, reads DAGVTQSPTHLIKTRGQQVTLRCSPISGHKSVSWYQQVLGQGPQFIFQYYEKEERGRGNFPDRFSARQFPNYSSELNVNALLLGDSALYLCASSLISGRATETQYFGPGTRLLVL.

This clonotype showed up just a few times. The gene calls are TRBV5-1 and TRBJ2-2; 8 bases line up with TRBD1. This CDR3 contains 15 residues. Trimming removed 4 bases from V and 6 bases from J; junction bases left unmatched: 8. The germline gives CDR1 SGHRS, CDR2 YFSETQ. The CDR3 coding sequence is TGCGCCAGCAGCAAGAGACAGGGGTCCCCCGGGGAGCTGTTTTTT. It yields the protein CASSKRQGSPGELFF.

V is TRBV25-1 and J is TRBJ2-1, with 7 bases aligning to TRBD1. V trimming: 5 bases; J trimming: 0 bases; junction bases outside the gene matches: 10. CDR3 size: 17 residues. Germline CDR1 is MGHDK and CDR2 is SYGVNS. Here the CDR3 reads CASSKNRGRISYNEQFF. The CDR3, as DNA: TGTGCCAGCAGTAAAAACAGGGGTCGAATCTCCTACAATGAGCAGTTCTTC.

V is TRBV15 and J is TRBJ2-5; 8 nucleotides match TRBD2. CDR1 and CDR2 from the germline V gene are LNHNV and YYDKDF (reference sequence). With V trimmed by 4 bases and J by 2 bases, 3 bases remained unmatched. CDR3 length: 14 residues. CDR3 sequence (DNA): TGTGCCACCAGCACTCGGGGGGGTCAAGAGACCCAGTACTTC. This codes for CATSTRGGQETQYF.

The CDR3 nucleotides are TGTGCCAGCAGACAGAGGGCGGGAGTTTGGGGTGAGCAGTTCTTC. Translation gives CASRQRAGVWGEQFF. This chain links TRBV11-2 with TRBJ2-1; 7 bases match TRBD2. The CDR3 contains 15 residues. CDR1 and CDR2 from the germline V gene are SGHAT and FQNNGV. V shed 6 bases and J 9 bases; nucleotides not matched to a gene: 14.

This clonotype has just a few counts. This chain links TRBV5-1 with TRBJ1-5; the D gene is possibly TRBD1 (6 bases). This CDR3 is 14 amino acids long. With 1 base removed from V and 5 bases from J, the gap between germline ends came to 10 bases. Germline V gene sequence: CDR1 SGHRS, CDR2 YFSETQ. Here the CDR3 reads CASSLLGADQPQHF. Written as DNA, the CDR3 is TGCGCCAGCAGCTTGTTGGGGGCGGATCAGCCCCAGCATTTT.

This clonotype was seen a few times. The chain employs TRBV5-1 and TRBJ2-5; tentatively, D is TRBD2 (5 bases). Germline V gene sequence: CDR1 SGHRS, CDR2 YFSETQ. V lost 1 base, J lost 6 bases, and 13 bases lay in between. The CDR3 has 14 amino acids. DNA of the CDR3: TGCGCCAGCAGCTTGCCGGGGAATAGGAAGACCCAGTACTTC. This codes for CASSLPGNRKTQYF.

The V gene is TRBV7-2, the J gene TRBJ2-2, with D unclear. This CDR3 comprises 12 residues. Trimming took 4 bases from V and 6 from J, leaving 6 bases between them. CDR1 SGHTA and CDR2 FQGNSA come from the germline V gene. Here the CDR3 reads CASSSPPGELFF. CDR3 coding DNA: TGTGCCAGCAGCTCACCTCCCGGGGAGCTGTTTTTT.

This clonotype came up a few times. The chain couples TRBV15 to TRBJ2-1, with D perhaps being TRBD1 or TRBD2 (5 bases each). V was clipped by 5 bases and J by 4 bases, with 18 bases between them. CDR1 LNHNV and CDR2 YYDKDF come from the germline V gene (reference sequence). This CDR3 contains 16 residues. CDR3 sequence (DNA): TGTGCCACCAGCCTACCGGGACCGCGGGTATACAATGAGCAGTTCTTC. Protein sequence: CATSLPGPRVYNEQFF.

The chain carries TRBV20-1 and TRBJ2-7; the match to TRBD1 covers 7 bases. The germline CDR1 and CDR2 sequences are DFQATT and SNEGSKA (reference sequence). The ends lost 6 bases at V and 6 bases at J; junction bases unmatched: 11. CDR3 length: 13 amino acids. In nucleotides, the CDR3 is TGCAGTGCCAACCGACAGGGTTGGGGCGAGCAGTACTTC. It is translated as CSANRQGWGEQYF.

This clonotype has just a few counts. The V call is TRBV5-1, the J call TRBJ1-6; the D gene is possibly TRBD1 (5 bases). Trimming removed 0 bases from V and 5 bases from J, with 9 bases in between. The germline CDR1 and CDR2 sequences are SGHRS and YFSETQ. The CDR3 is made up of 15 amino acids. As DNA, the CDR3 is TGCGCCAGCAGCTTGGTGGGGGGGGATAATTCACCCCTCCACTTT. It specifies CASSLVGGDNSPLHF.

As DNA, the CDR3 is TGTGCCATCAGTAAGTTTGGAACGGTCGATCAGCCCCAGCATTTT. This codes for CAISKFGTVDQPQHF. J is TRBJ1-5 and V is TRBV10-3; no definite D call. The CDR3 is 15 residues long. Germline V gives CDR1 ENHRY, CDR2 SYGVKD. The V end was cut by 5 bases, the J end by 5 bases, with 16 bases between.

The rearrangement links TRBV19 to TRBJ2-1; no firm D call. V was pared by 5 bases and J by 4 bases, with 12 bases between. Germline V gene lookup returns CDR1 LNHDA and CDR2 SQIVND (reference sequence). The CDR3 has 14 amino acids. The CDR3 sequence is CASSPVGRYNEQFF. CDR3 DNA: TGTGCCAGTAGTCCTGTAGGGCGGTACAATGAGCAGTTCTTC.

The chain employs TRBV29-1 and TRBJ1-2; a weak D match, TRBD1 (5 bases). Germline V gives CDR1 SQVTM, CDR2 ANQGSEA. CDR3 length: 14 amino acids. With 2 bases removed from V and 5 bases from J, the gap between germline ends came to 15 bases. In nucleotides, the CDR3 is TGCAGCGTTGAAAACGAGGGGATGGGGTATGGCTACACCTTC. It encodes CSVENEGMGYGYTF.

This clonotype was counted ten times or more. This chain uses TRBV10-3 with TRBJ2-2; TRBD2 matches 7 bases. Germline V gene lookup returns CDR1 ENHRY and CDR2 SYGVKD. V lost 8 bases and J lost 3; bases outside the gene matches: 9. The length of the CDR3 is 15 residues. CDR3 bases: TGTGCCATCGGGAATAGCGGGCGAGACACCGGGGAGCTGTTTTTT. Translating gives CAIGNSGRDTGELFF.

The rearrangement links TRBV4-2 to TRBJ1-2; D gene unclear. The length of the CDR3 is 11 residues. V dropped 1 base and J dropped 6 bases, with 3 bases sitting between them. The V gene's germline CDR1 is LGHNA and CDR2 YNFKEQ. In nucleotides, the CDR3 is TGTGCCAGCAGCCAAGGAGATGGCTACACCTTC. It codes for CASSQGDGYTF.

In this sample, this clonotype turned up a few times. The chain employs TRBV11-1 and TRBJ2-3, with D perhaps TRBD2 (5 bases). V gave up 0 bases and J gave up 4 bases, with 11 bases separating them. Looked up from germline, CDR1 is SGHAT and CDR2 is FQDESV (reference sequence). The CDR3 loop spans 15 amino acids. CDR3 region: CASSLAPGTADTQYF. DNA for the CDR3: TGTGCCAGCAGCTTAGCTCCGGGAACAGCAGATACGCAGTATTTT.

Only a few counts were recorded for this clonotype. This rearrangement joins TRBV9 to TRBJ2-3, with 12 bases aligning to TRBD2. The CDR3 extends over 16 amino acids. CDR1 is SGDLS and CDR2 is YYNGEE in the germline V gene. V was clipped by 0 bases and J by 5 bases; unmatched bases: 4. The CDR3 coding sequence is TGTGCCAGCAGCGTAGGCCCTAGCGGGAGGGTAGATACGCAGTATTTT. Translating it yields CASSVGPSGRVDTQYF. The whole variable domain, remainder taken from reference TRBV9 and TRBJ2-3, is DSGVTQTPKHLITATGQRVTLRCSPRSGDLSVYWYQQSLDQGLQFLIQYYNGEERAKGNILERFSAQQFPDLHSELNLSSLELGDSALYFCASSVGPSGRVDTQYFGPGTRLTVL.

For this clonotype: Sequence at one end of the junction differs from germline and may be a read error. V and J are TRBV5-6 and TRBJ1-2; 8 bases are shared with TRBD1. This CDR3 region has 16 residues. Germline V CDR1 and CDR2: SGHDT, YYEEEE. CDR3 nucleotide sequence: TGTACCAGCAGCTTGGGCACCAGGGGGCTTGTTTATGGCTACACCTTC. The encoded protein is CTSSLGTRGLVYGYTF.

The CDR3 protein is CASMGKGGFF. The CDR3 region has the DNA TGTGCCAGCATGGGAAAGGGTGGGTTCTTC. This chain links TRBV27 with TRBJ2-1; D unclear. The CDR3 is 10 residues long. V shed 7 bases and J shed 15 bases, with 13 bases lying between them. Germline CDR1 MNHEY, CDR2 SMNVEV (reference sequence).